These 7 T cell receptor beta chains share one sample of origin, sequenced in a study of shared clonotypes between healthy human individuals. Clones were read by immunoSEQ multiplex PCR, and TCRdb kept only the in-frame ones, dropping some. The sample consists of 550,000 to 850,000 clones, over 65% of them appearing once. The sequenced sample was memory CD4+ T cells sorted from blood. Subset noted: CD45RA-negative fraction. These receptors came from a woman aged 25 to 39 in good health.

V and J are TRBV29-1 and TRBJ1-4; a weak D match, TRBD1 (6 bases). V was pared by 7 bases and J by 8 bases, with 17 bases between. CDR1 and CDR2 (germline): SQVTM, ANQGSEA. The length of the CDR3 is 13 residues. CDR3 sequence reads: CSALQGSGEKLFF. The CDR3 DNA follows: TGCAGCGCCTTACAGGGTTCCGGGGAAAAACTGTTTTTT.

This sequence joins TRBV21-1 and TRBJ1-1; the table's D call of TRBD1 was not tested on the DNA. TRBV21-1 is recorded as a pseudogene. CDR3 length equals 11 residues. CDR3 coding DNA: TGTGCCAGCACCTGGGACAGAGAAGCTTTCTTT. Amino acid sequence: CASTWDREAFF.

This chain links TRBV19 with TRBJ1-5; D unclear. The CDR3 contains 16 residues. V lost 2 bases, J lost 2 bases, and 13 bases lay in between. In germline, CDR1 is LNHDA, CDR2 SQIVND (reference sequence). The DNA of the CDR3 is TGTGCCAGTAGTATATCGTGGGAGGGAGGCAATCAGCCCCAGCATTTT. It codes for CASSISWEGGNQPQHF. The full variable domain, rest sourced from reference TRBV19 and TRBJ1-5, is DGGITQSPKYLFRKEGQNVTLSCEQNLNHDAMYWYRQDPGQGLRLIYYSQIVNDFQKGDIAEGYSVSREKKESFPLTVTSAQKNPTAFYLCASSISWEGGNQPQHFGDGTRLSIL.

The chain has TRBV10-1 and TRBJ2-7; 10 bases line up with TRBD2. CDR3 length: 15 residues. J lost 2 bases, V lost 5 bases, and 6 bases had no gene match. Per the germline V gene, CDR1 is WNHNN and CDR2 is SYGVQD (reference sequence). This CDR3 reads CASSTGTSATYEQYF. In DNA form, the CDR3 reads TGCGCCAGCAGTACCGGGACTAGCGCCACCTACGAGCAGTACTTC.

The rearrangement links TRBV10-1 to TRBJ1-5; D possibly corresponds to TRBD1 (6 bases). V lost 0 bases and J 3 bases, leaving 12 bases between the germline ends. Germline V gene lookup returns CDR1 WNHNN and CDR2 SYGVQD (reference sequence). The CDR3 loop spans 16 amino acids. DNA for the CDR3: TGCGCCAGCAGTGAGTCGTCGGGGGCGCCCAATCAGCCCCAGCATTTT. Translation: CASSESSGAPNQPQHF.

A remark on this clone: With a much larger clone just one base away, this may be a read error. Other nucleotide sequences in the sample specify the same CDR3. V is TRBV27 and J is TRBJ2-5; no firm D call. The CDR3 extends over 11 amino acids. Germline V gene sequence: CDR1 MNHEY, CDR2 SMNVEV (reference sequence). Trimming pared 3 bases from V and 2 bases from J, leaving 1 base between. The CDR3 is CASSFQETQYF. DNA for the CDR3: TGTGCCAGCAGTTTTCAAGAGACCCAGTACTTC.

The chain links TRBV27 to TRBJ1-2, with D hard to call. The ends were cut back, 4 bases at V and 0 bases at J, with 9 bases in the middle. CDR3 length: 14 amino acids. CDR1 is MNHEY and CDR2 is SMNVEV in the germline V gene (reference sequence). The DNA for the CDR3 is TGTGCCAGCAGTTGGGCCGGAGCTAACTATGGCTACACCTTC. This translates into CASSWAGANYGYTF.